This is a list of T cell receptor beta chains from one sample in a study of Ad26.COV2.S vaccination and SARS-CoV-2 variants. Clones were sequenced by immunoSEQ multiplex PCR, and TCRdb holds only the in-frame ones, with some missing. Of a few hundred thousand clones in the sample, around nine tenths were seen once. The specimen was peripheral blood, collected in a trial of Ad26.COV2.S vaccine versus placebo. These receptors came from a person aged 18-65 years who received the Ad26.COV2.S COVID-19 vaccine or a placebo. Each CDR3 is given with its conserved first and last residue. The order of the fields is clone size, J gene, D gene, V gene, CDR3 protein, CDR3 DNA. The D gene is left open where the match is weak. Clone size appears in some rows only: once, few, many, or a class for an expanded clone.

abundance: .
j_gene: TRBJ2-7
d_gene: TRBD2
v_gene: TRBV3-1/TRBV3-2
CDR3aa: CASSQVRGREYF
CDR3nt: TGTGCCAGCAGCCAAGTCCGGGGGAGGGAGTACTTC

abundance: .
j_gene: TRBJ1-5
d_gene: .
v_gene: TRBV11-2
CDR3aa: CASSLGGDGQPQHF
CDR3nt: TGTGCCAGCAGCCTAGGGGGGGATGGGCAGCCCCAGCATTTT

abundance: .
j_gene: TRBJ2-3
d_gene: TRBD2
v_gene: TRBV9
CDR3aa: CASSVASGVTDTQYF
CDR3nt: TGTGCCAGCAGCGTAGCTAGCGGGGTCACAGATACGCAGTATTTT

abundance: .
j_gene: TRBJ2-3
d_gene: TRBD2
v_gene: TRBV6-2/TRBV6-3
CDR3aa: CASSSLQRGTDTQYF
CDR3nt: TGTGCCAGCAGTTCCCTCCAGCGGGGTACAGATACGCAGTATTTT

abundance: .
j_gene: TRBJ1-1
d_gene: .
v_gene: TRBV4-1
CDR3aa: CASSQGSATGNTEAFF
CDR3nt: TGCGCCAGCAGCCAAGGGTCCGCGACTGGGAACACTGAAGCTTTCTTT

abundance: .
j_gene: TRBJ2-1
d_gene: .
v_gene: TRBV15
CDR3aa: CATSRDGSYNEQFF
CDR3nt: TGTGCCACCAGCAGAGACGGCAGCTACAATGAGCAGTTCTTC

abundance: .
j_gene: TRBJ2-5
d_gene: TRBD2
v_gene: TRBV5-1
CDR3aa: CASSLGSGGSETQYF
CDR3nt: TGCGCCAGCAGCTTGGGGAGCGGGGGGTCGGAGACCCAGTACTTC

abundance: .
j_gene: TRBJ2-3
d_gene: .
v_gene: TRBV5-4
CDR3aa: CASSRPGGPSTDTQYF
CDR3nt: TGTGCCAGCAGCCGGCCAGGAGGCCCTAGCACAGATACGCAGTATTTT

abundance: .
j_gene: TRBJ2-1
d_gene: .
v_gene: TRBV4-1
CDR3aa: CASSHPAYNEQFF
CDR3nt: TGCGCCAGCAGCCATCCGGCCTACAATGAGCAGTTCTTC

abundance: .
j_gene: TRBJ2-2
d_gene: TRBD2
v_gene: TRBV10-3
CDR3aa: CAISPSVAGANTGELFF
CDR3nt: TGTGCCATCAGTCCCTCCGTAGCGGGGGCTAACACCGGGGAGCTGTTTTTT

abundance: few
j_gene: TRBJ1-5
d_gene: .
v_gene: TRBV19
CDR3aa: CASNHRANQPQHF
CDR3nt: TGTGCCAGTAACCACAGGGCTAATCAGCCCCAGCATTTT

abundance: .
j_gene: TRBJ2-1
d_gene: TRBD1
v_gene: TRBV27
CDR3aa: CASSLPRPRQGARDEQFF
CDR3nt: TGTGCCAGCAGTTTACCCCGCCCGCGGCAGGGGGCGAGGGATGAGCAGTTCTTC

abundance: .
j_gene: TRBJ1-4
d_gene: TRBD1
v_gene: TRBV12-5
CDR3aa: CASGSPTGGREKLFF
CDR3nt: TGTGCTAGTGGTTCTCCGACAGGGGGCCGAGAAAAACTGTTTTTT

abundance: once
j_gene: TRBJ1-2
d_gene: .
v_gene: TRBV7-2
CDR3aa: CASSLEGFWNGYTF
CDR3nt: TGTGCCAGCAGCTTAGAAGGGTTTTGGAATGGCTACACCTTC

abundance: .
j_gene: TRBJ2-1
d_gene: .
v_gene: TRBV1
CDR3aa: CTSSQELAGGCDEQFF
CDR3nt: TGCACCAGCAGCCAAGAACTAGCGGGGGGGTGCGACGAGCAGTTCTTC